This TCR beta chain was recorded in a study of blood T cell repertoires in COVID-19. Across the study: The United States, Italy and Spain provided the acute and convalescent COVID-19 samples. The analysed material was cDNA or gDNA that came from T cells, B-cell-depleted T cells, or PBMCs.

The length of the CDR3 is 17 residues. Germline CDR1 MDHEN, CDR2 SYDVKM. V trimming: 6 bases; J trimming: 1 base; junction bases outside the gene matches: 8. Original processing methods: Reference gene primer amplification in the assay estimated nucleated cell counts. TCRdb's copy holds only in-frame clones and misses some; the assay was immunoSEQ multiplex PCR. V and J calls and clone size are as listed in that table; D and trimming were resolved from the DNA. The sample comprises some 43,000 clones, about four fifths of which are singletons, and roughly 15% rests with the top ten. This receptor was identified in a man aged 50-60 years with active or convalescent COVID-19. V usage is TRBV28 and J usage is TRBJ2-3; TRBD2 agrees at 12 bases. Sequencing was performed on peripheral blood. The CDR3 sequence is CASSSRLAGEGTDTQYF. In DNA, the CDR3 is TGTGCCAGCAGCTCAAGACTAGCGGGGGAAGGCACAGATACGCAGTATTTT.